Listed below are T cell receptor beta chains from one sample, sequenced in a study of blood T cell repertoires in COVID-19. Assay used: immunoSEQ multiplex PCR; TCRdb lists only in-frame clones, some missing. The table shows 90,000 to 120,000 clones, with roughly four fifths occurring only once. The sequenced material came from peripheral blood. All receptors derive from a man between 60 and 75 years old with acute or convalescent COVID-19. CDR3s include the opening cysteine and the closing phenylalanine or tryptophan. A D gene is named only where the DNA matches it firmly. Part of the rows lack a size; the others show once, few, many or a class for expanded clones.

V gene	J gene	D gene	clone size	CDR3 DNA	CDR3 protein
TRBV7-9	TRBJ2-1	.	.	TGTGCCAGCAGCTCCTATGGGGTATCATTGAAGGGGCCCCACAATGAGCAGTTCTTC	CASSSYGVSLKGPHNEQFF
TRBV4-3	TRBJ2-2	TRBD2	.	TGCGCCAGCAGCCATTGGACTAGCGGGAGAGCCGGGGAGCTGTTTTTT	CASSHWTSGRAGELFF
TRBV12-3/TRBV12-4	TRBJ2-7	TRBD1	.	TGTGCCAGCAGTTTAGGGACAGGGCCCGAGCAGTACTTC	CASSLGTGPEQYF
TRBV9	TRBJ2-1	TRBD1	.	TGTGCCAGCAGCGTAGAAGGGACAGAATACAATGAGCAGTTCTTC	CASSVEGTEYNEQFF
TRBV24-1	TRBJ2-1	TRBD2	.	TGTGCCACCAGTGAGCGACTAGCGGGAGCCAGAGATGAGCAGTTCTTC	CATSERLAGARDEQFF
TRBV28	TRBJ2-1	TRBD1	.	TGTGCCAGCAGTTTTGGGGCAGGGGGCTGGGTTGGCAATGAGCAGTTCTTC	CASSFGAGGWVGNEQFF
TRBV5-1	TRBJ1-2	TRBD1	.	TGCGCCAGCAGCCAAGGGACAGGGTTGACTGGCTACACCTTC	CASSQGTGLTGYTF
TRBV3-1/TRBV3-2	TRBJ1-3	TRBD1	.	TGTGCCAGCAGCCAAGTTCCCGGGACAGGGGACGGTGGAAACACCATATATTTT	CASSQVPGTGDGGNTIYF
TRBV7-8	TRBJ1-1	.	.	TGTGCCAGCAGCTTAATCCCAGGGAACACTGAAGCTTTCTTT	CASSLIPGNTEAFF
TRBV19	TRBJ2-5	.	.	TGTGCCAGTAGTATAGTTACGGGCGGGGGCAGGGAGACCCAGTACTTC	CASSIVTGGGRETQYF
TRBV5-8	TRBJ1-2	TRBD1	.	TGTGCCAGCAGCCCCCAATACCGACAGGGCTTCTTGGGCTACACCTTC	CASSPQYRQGFLGYTF
TRBV7-5	TRBJ2-7	.	.	TGCGTCAGAAGCCCAACTAGCGGGAGGGCCCCCTACGAGCAGTACTTC	CVRSPTSGRAPYEQYF
TRBV2	TRBJ2-7	.	few	TGTGCCAGCAGTTGGACACCTAGCGAGCAGTACTTC	CASSWTPSEQYF
TRBV10-2	TRBJ1-1	.	.	TGCGCCAGCAGCTCGGTCCCAAACACTGAAGCTTTCTTT	CASSSVPNTEAFF
TRBV11-2	TRBJ1-1	TRBD1	.	TGTGCCAGCAGCTCAGGGGGGTGGGCTGAAGCTTTCTTT	CASSSGGWAEAFF
TRBV19	TRBJ2-7	TRBD2	.	TGTGCCAGCACCCCCAGCGGGATGGCTCAAGGGCAGTACTTC	CASTPSGMAQGQYF
TRBV28	TRBJ1-5	.	once	TGTGCCAGCAGTTACGGGTACAGGAATAGCAATCAGCCCCAGCATTTT	CASSYGYRNSNQPQHF
TRBV28	TRBJ2-3	TRBD2	.	TGTGCCAGCAGTTTATGGCTAGCGGGAGTGGATACGCAGTATTTT	CASSLWLAGVDTQYF
TRBV12-3/TRBV12-4	TRBJ1-1	.	.	TGTGCCAGCAGTACTGTGAACACTGAAGCTTTCTTT	CASSTVNTEAFF
TRBV27	TRBJ1-2	TRBD1	.	TGTTTCAGCACACCATGGGACAGGGGTAACTATGGCTACACCTTC	CFSTPWDRGNYGYTF
TRBV19	TRBJ1-5	.	.	TGTGCCAGCGTATTGGAGGGGAATCAGCCCCAGCATTTT	CASVLEGNQPQHF
TRBV29-1	TRBJ2-3	.	.	TGCAGCGTTCGGGGCGGGGCGTCACACACAGATACGCAGTATTTT	CSVRGGASHTDTQYF
TRBV10-3	TRBJ2-7	TRBD1	.	TGTGCCATCAGTGAGTCGGCAGGGGGCTACTACGAGCAGTACTTC	CAISESAGGYYEQYF
TRBV11-3	TRBJ1-5	.	few	TGTGCCAGCAGCGCGGGAGGGGTGGATCAGCCCCAGCATTTT	CASSAGGVDQPQHF
TRBV19	TRBJ1-2	TRBD1	.	TGTGCCAGTACCGCGGACAGGGGGAACTATGGCTACACCTTC	CASTADRGNYGYTF
TRBV6-5	TRBJ1-6	TRBD1	.	TGTGCCAGCAGCTACAGGGGAACTGATTCACCCCTCCACTTT	CASSYRGTDSPLHF
TRBV2	TRBJ1-6	.	.	TGTGCCAGCAGTCCCGACTATTCACCCCTCCACTTT	CASSPDYSPLHF
TRBV20-1	TRBJ2-7	.	once	TGCAGTGCTAGCGTAAAATACGAGCAGTACTTC	CSASVKYEQYF
TRBV27	TRBJ1-6	.	many	TGTGCCAGCAGTTTATACGCAGGCCAAAGCTCCTATAATTCACCCCTCCACTTT	CASSLYAGQSSYNSPLHF
TRBV7-2	TRBJ2-7	TRBD2	.	TGTGCCAGCAGCCCCCGGGACTACTTTGGCGAGCAGTACTTC	CASSPRDYFGEQYF
TRBV10-3	TRBJ2-1	.	.	TGTGCCAGTGCCGGGGACAATGAGCAGTTCTTC	CASAGDNEQFF
TRBV15	TRBJ1-1	.	.	TGTGCCACCAGCAGAGATTGGGCAGGGTCCACTGAAGCTTTCTTT	CATSRDWAGSTEAFF
TRBV7-2	TRBJ2-5	.	.	TGTGCCAGCAGCCTCTACCAAGAGACCCAGTACTTC	CASSLYQETQYF
TRBV9	TRBJ1-2	TRBD1	.	TGTGCCAGCAGCGCCGACAGGGGGCCTATTGGCTACACCTTC	CASSADRGPIGYTF
TRBV30	TRBJ1-1	.	.	TGTGCCTGGAGTGTACTCTCCACTGAAGCTTTCTTT	CAWSVLSTEAFF
TRBV2	TRBJ2-7	TRBD1	.	TGTGCCAGCAGCCCGGACAGGGGGATCTACGAGCAGTACTTC	CASSPDRGIYEQYF
TRBV5-1	TRBJ2-3	.	few	TGCGCCAGCAGCTTGACGACGACAAACACAGATACGCAGTATTTT	CASSLTTTNTDTQYF
TRBV3-1/TRBV3-2	TRBJ2-1	TRBD2	.	TGTGCCAGCAGCCTCCGGGGTAGCGGGAGGGCCCAGAATGAGCAGTTCTTC	CASSLRGSGRAQNEQFF
TRBV7-9	TRBJ1-1	.	once	TGTGCCAGCAGCTTCACACAGATGAACACTGAAGCTTTCTTT	CASSFTQMNTEAFF
TRBV18	TRBJ2-7	TRBD1	.	TGTGCCAGCTCACCTCGGACAGGGGTTACCTACGAGCAGTACTTC	CASSPRTGVTYEQYF
TRBV4-3	TRBJ2-6	.	.	TGCGCCAGCAGCCAGGTCTACTCTGGGGCCAACGTCCTGACTTTC	CASSQVYSGANVLTF
TRBV11-2	TRBJ2-7	.	few	TGTGCCAGCAGCTTAGGAGCAGCGACCTACGAGCAGTACTTC	CASSLGAATYEQYF